This is a list of T cell receptor beta chains from one sample in a study of CD8 T cells in Susac syndrome. A single record per CDR3 protein comes from TCRdb applying MiXCR to the immunoSEQ multiplex PCR reads. The table records more than 55,000 distinct CDR3 sequences, roughly 95% of them present only once. Material: CD4+ T cells from PBMCs. The receptor set was obtained from a human donor with multiple sclerosis. Both conserved end residues are part of each CDR3. Each record gives: J gene, V gene, CDR3 length, CDR3 protein.

J gene: TRBJ1-6
V gene: TRBV30
CDR3 length: 14
CDR3 protein: CAWSEGQDNSPLHF

J gene: TRBJ2-1
V gene: TRBV3-1
CDR3 length: 15
CDR3 protein: CASSQTSGGHNEQFF

J gene: TRBJ1-6
V gene: TRBV30
CDR3 length: 16
CDR3 protein: CAWSVRNRVYNSPLHF

J gene: TRBJ1-1
V gene: TRBV24-1
CDR3 length: 14
CDR3 protein: CATSGPSPNTEAFF

J gene: TRBJ2-2
V gene: TRBV9
CDR3 length: 15
CDR3 protein: CASSVGAGAPGELFF

J gene: TRBJ2-1
V gene: TRBV20-1
CDR3 length: 14
CDR3 protein: CSASPPGQNNEQFF

J gene: TRBJ2-5
V gene: TRBV12-3/TRBV12-4
CDR3 length: 15
CDR3 protein: CASSLVQGPPETQYF

J gene: TRBJ2-1
V gene: TRBV20-1
CDR3 length: 17
CDR3 protein: CSAPPPGAGGSYNEQFF

J gene: TRBJ2-2
V gene: TRBV5-1
CDR3 length: 16
CDR3 protein: CASKPGQNSNTGELFF

J gene: TRBJ1-6
V gene: TRBV29-1
CDR3 length: 13
CDR3 protein: CSVGSGYNSPLHF

J gene: TRBJ2-3
V gene: TRBV7-3
CDR3 length: 15
CDR3 protein: CASSPNGGGTDTQYF

J gene: TRBJ2-5
V gene: TRBV11-2
CDR3 length: 13
CDR3 protein: CASSPGHQETQYF

J gene: TRBJ2-3
V gene: TRBV7-9
CDR3 length: 15
CDR3 protein: CASSLEGVPPDTQYF

J gene: TRBJ2-4
V gene: TRBV7-2
CDR3 length: 16
CDR3 protein: CASSLAIGSQRNIQYF

J gene: TRBJ2-2
V gene: TRBV3-1
CDR3 length: 16
CDR3 protein: CASSQGGQGMAGELFF

J gene: TRBJ2-2
V gene: TRBV12-3/TRBV12-4
CDR3 length: 15
CDR3 protein: CASSFFRAGTGELFF

J gene: TRBJ2-7
V gene: TRBV4-1
CDR3 length: 16
CDR3 protein: CASSPRERGGGYEQYF

J gene: TRBJ2-3
V gene: TRBV6-5
CDR3 length: 16
CDR3 protein: CASSSAGAPSTDTQYF

J gene: TRBJ1-1
V gene: TRBV30
CDR3 length: 13
CDR3 protein: CAWSAGRKAEAFF

J gene: TRBJ2-1
V gene: TRBV7-9
CDR3 length: 15
CDR3 protein: CASRPGTGLYNEQFF

J gene: TRBJ2-5
V gene: TRBV29-1
CDR3 length: 16
CDR3 protein: CSVERLAGGALETQYF

J gene: TRBJ2-5
V gene: TRBV11-2
CDR3 length: 14
CDR3 protein: CASATGRAPETQYF

J gene: TRBJ1-1
V gene: TRBV12-3/TRBV12-4
CDR3 length: 14
CDR3 protein: CASSLTGSNTEAFF

J gene: TRBJ2-7
V gene: TRBV20-1
CDR3 length: 15
CDR3 protein: CSAPTQRGGSYEQYF

J gene: TRBJ2-3
V gene: TRBV5-6
CDR3 length: 16
CDR3 protein: CASSRGLAGNTDTQYF

J gene: TRBJ2-3
V gene: TRBV20-1
CDR3 length: 16
CDR3 protein: CSATGTGRSSTDTQYF

J gene: TRBJ2-2
V gene: TRBV28
CDR3 length: 15
CDR3 protein: CASSLWTANTGELFF

J gene: TRBJ2-5
V gene: TRBV5-6
CDR3 length: 15
CDR3 protein: CASSLVGGLAETQYF

J gene: TRBJ2-4
V gene: TRBV5-1
CDR3 length: 14
CDR3 protein: CASSLPGQGNIQYF

J gene: TRBJ1-2
V gene: TRBV2
CDR3 length: 13
CDR3 protein: CASFRGQGYGYTF

J gene: TRBJ2-3
V gene: TRBV10-1
CDR3 length: 17
CDR3 protein: CASSESGQGESADTQYF

J gene: TRBJ1-1
V gene: TRBV19
CDR3 length: 13
CDR3 protein: CASGSKGDTEAFF

J gene: TRBJ1-1
V gene: TRBV25-1
CDR3 length: 14
CDR3 protein: CASSGYTRNTEAFF

J gene: TRBJ2-7
V gene: TRBV12-3/TRBV12-4
CDR3 length: 13
CDR3 protein: CASSPRTGREQYF

J gene: TRBJ2-3
V gene: TRBV7-9
CDR3 length: 16
CDR3 protein: CASSPPGVRGTDTQYF

J gene: TRBJ2-7
V gene: TRBV5-1
CDR3 length: 17
CDR3 protein: CASSSTRQGRETDEQYF

J gene: TRBJ2-5
V gene: TRBV18
CDR3 length: 13
CDR3 protein: CASSPPFQETQYF

J gene: TRBJ1-1
V gene: TRBV12-3/TRBV12-4
CDR3 length: 14
CDR3 protein: CASSLVTGNTEAFF

J gene: TRBJ2-6
V gene: TRBV6-1
CDR3 length: 13
CDR3 protein: CASTLSGANVLTF

J gene: TRBJ2-3
V gene: TRBV18
CDR3 length: 16
CDR3 protein: CASSPLTGGFTDTQYF

J gene: TRBJ2-5
V gene: TRBV10-3
CDR3 length: 14
CDR3 protein: CATKLSGDQETQYF

J gene: TRBJ2-5
V gene: TRBV7-9
CDR3 length: 14
CDR3 protein: CASSHQGARETQYF

J gene: TRBJ2-1
V gene: TRBV10-3
CDR3 length: 18
CDR3 protein: CAISEGLAGAVTNNEQFF

J gene: TRBJ1-1
V gene: TRBV30
CDR3 length: 14
CDR3 protein: CAWSQTGLSTEAFF

J gene: TRBJ2-1
V gene: TRBV28
CDR3 length: 12
CDR3 protein: CASSSWGNEQFF

J gene: TRBJ1-2
V gene: TRBV12-3/TRBV12-4
CDR3 length: 13
CDR3 protein: CASSPSNSARYTF

J gene: TRBJ1-1
V gene: TRBV12-3/TRBV12-4
CDR3 length: 13
CDR3 protein: CASSRSGVTEAFF

J gene: TRBJ2-3
V gene: TRBV7-2
CDR3 length: 15
CDR3 protein: CASSIERGGTDTQYF

J gene: TRBJ1-6
V gene: TRBV28
CDR3 length: 16
CDR3 protein: CASSPDRGQVGSPLHF

J gene: TRBJ1-1
V gene: TRBV5-1
CDR3 length: 14
CDR3 protein: CASSVWGRNTEAFF

J gene: TRBJ2-5
V gene: TRBV7-9
CDR3 length: 14
CDR3 protein: CASSRGQGGETQYF